Reported below is one TCR beta chain. This sample is part of a study of T cell responses to AZD1222 COVID-19 vaccine. The germline V gene encodes CDR1 MNHEY and CDR2 SMNVEV (reference sequence). The CDR3 consists of 15 residues. V gave up 5 bases and J gave up 5 bases; unmatched junction bases: 5. Using immunoSEQ multiplex PCR, the repertoire was profiled, and TCRdb retains in-frame clones only, with some absent. The data contain 150,000 to 200,000 clones, less than 95% of them seen just once; the ten biggest clones take up about 4.5%. The material sequenced was peripheral blood, taken on day 0 of AZD1222 vaccination. The chain recombines TRBV27 with TRBJ2-1; 11 nucleotides line up with TRBD2. The TCR sequence derives from an adult in good health. This CDR3 reads CASSPLAGVHNEQFF. CDR3 DNA: TGTGCCAGCAGTCCACTAGCGGGAGTGCACAATGAGCAGTTCTTC.